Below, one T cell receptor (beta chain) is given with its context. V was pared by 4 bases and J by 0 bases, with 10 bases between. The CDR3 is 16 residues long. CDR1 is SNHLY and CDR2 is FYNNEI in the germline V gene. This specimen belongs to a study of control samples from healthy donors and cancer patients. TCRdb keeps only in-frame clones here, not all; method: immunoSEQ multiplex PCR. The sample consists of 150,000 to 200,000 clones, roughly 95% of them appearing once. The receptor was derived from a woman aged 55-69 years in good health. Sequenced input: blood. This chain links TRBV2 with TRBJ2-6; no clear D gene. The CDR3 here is CASSGRLLSGANVLTF. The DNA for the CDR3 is TGTGCCAGCAGTGGGAGACTCCTCTCTGGGGCCAACGTCCTGACTTTC.